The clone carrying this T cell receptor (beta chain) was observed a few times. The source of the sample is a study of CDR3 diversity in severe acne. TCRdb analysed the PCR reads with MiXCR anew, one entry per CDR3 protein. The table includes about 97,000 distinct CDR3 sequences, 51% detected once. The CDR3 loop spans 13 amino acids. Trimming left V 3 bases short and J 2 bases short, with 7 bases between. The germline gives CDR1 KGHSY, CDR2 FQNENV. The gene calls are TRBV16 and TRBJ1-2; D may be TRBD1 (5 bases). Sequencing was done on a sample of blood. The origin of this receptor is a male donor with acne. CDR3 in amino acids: CASSHQGNYGYTF. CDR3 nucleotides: TGTGCCAGCAGCCACCAGGGAAACTATGGCTACACCTTC.